This entry lists 8 T cell receptor beta chains sequenced from one sample in a study of technical replicates of blood from several donors. Generated by immunoSEQ multiplex PCR, the TCRdb table keeps only in-frame clones and is missing some. The data hold approximately 100,000 clones, with roughly 95% observed a single time. Sample: T cells isolated from PBMCs. The receptors stem from a human donor in good health.

In the case of this clone: Sequence at one end of the junction differs from germline and may be a read error. This chain connects TRBV7-9 to TRBJ1-5; the D is unclear. The germline CDR1 and CDR2 sequences are SEHNR and FQNEAQ (reference sequence). The CDR3 totals 15 residues. CDR3 nucleotide sequence: TGTGCCAGCAGCTTAGGCGGTCCCCTCAATCAACCCCAGCATTTT. Translated, it gives CASSLGGPLNQPQHF.

Here the CDR3 reads CASRRDRPYEQYF. CDR3 DNA: TGTGCCAGCAGGCGAGACAGGCCCTACGAGCAGTACTTC. V usage is TRBV28 and J usage is TRBJ2-7; D may be TRBD1 (6 bases). Trimming cost V 6 bases and J 2 bases, with 11 bases left between them. The CDR3 is 13 residues long. Germline loops: CDR1 MDHEN, CDR2 SYDVKM.

V is TRBV10-3 and J is TRBJ1-4; D unclear. CDR1 is ENHRY, CDR2 SYGVKD, per germline. With 4 bases removed from V and 5 bases from J, the gap between germline ends came to 11 bases. This CDR3 comprises 14 residues. DNA for the CDR3: TGTGCCATCAGTGCCCCGGGTTCCAATGAAAAACTGTTTTTT. Translated, it gives CAISAPGSNEKLFF.

The chain has TRBV19 and TRBJ1-5; D gene ambiguous. Trimming pared 4 bases from V and 4 bases from J, leaving 11 bases between. The CDR3 extends over 14 amino acids. Germline CDR1 reads LNHDA; CDR2 reads SQIVND (reference sequence). CDR3 in DNA: TGTGCCAGTAGTAGGGAGCTGAGAAATCAGCCCCAGCATTTT. This codes for CASSRELRNQPQHF.

This sequence joins TRBV11-2 and TRBJ2-2, with D maybe TRBD2 (6 bases). The CDR3 spans 17 residues. Trimming removed 5 bases at V and 5 bases at J, with 21 bases between. Germline CDR1 and CDR2: SGHAT and FQNNGV. DNA for the CDR3: TGTGCCAGCAGCGCTGAAAGAGGAGGGGCGCGAACCGGGGAGCTGTTTTTT. It is translated as CASSAERGGARTGELFF.

The rearrangement links TRBV19 to TRBJ1-2; TRBD1 is a possible D gene (6 bases). Germline loops: CDR1 LNHDA, CDR2 SQIVND (reference sequence). Trimming left V 3 bases short and J 4 bases short, with 9 bases between. The CDR3 covers 13 residues. CDR3 region: CASSIHRAYGYTF. CDR3 nucleotides: TGTGCCAGTAGTATCCACAGGGCCTATGGCTACACCTTC.

This clone was seen just once. An end of the junction does not agree with germline; a read error may underlie this. The chain recombines TRBV20-1 with TRBJ2-3; D uncertain. Per the germline V gene, CDR1 is DFQATT and CDR2 is SNEGSKA (reference sequence). The CDR3 totals 8 residues. The CDR3 spells CSARDQVF. CDR3 DNA sequence: TGCAGTGCTAGAGATCAGGTTTTT.

The chain is built from TRBV6-6 and TRBJ2-1; 9 positions match TRBD2. The germline CDR1 and CDR2 sequences are MNHNY and SVGAGI (reference sequence). With 0 bases clipped from V and 7 bases from J, the junction kept 7 bases outside the gene matches. This CDR3 comprises 16 residues. This chain's CDR3 is CASSYSAGGGRNEQFF. The CDR3 coding sequence is TGTGCCAGCAGTTACTCCGCGGGGGGGGGCCGGAATGAGCAGTTCTTC.